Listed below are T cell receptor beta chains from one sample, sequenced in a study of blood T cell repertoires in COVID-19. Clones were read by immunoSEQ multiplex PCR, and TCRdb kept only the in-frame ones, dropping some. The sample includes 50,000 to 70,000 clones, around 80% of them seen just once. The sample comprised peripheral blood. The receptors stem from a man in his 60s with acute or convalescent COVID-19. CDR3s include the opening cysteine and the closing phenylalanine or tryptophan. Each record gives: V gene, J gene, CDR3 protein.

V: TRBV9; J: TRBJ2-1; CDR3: CASSVRVRDEQFF
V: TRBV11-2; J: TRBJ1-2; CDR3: CASSLDPTDSNYGYTF
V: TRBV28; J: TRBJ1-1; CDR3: CASRPTGFEAFF
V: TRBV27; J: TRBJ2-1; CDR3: CASRDLAGSNEQFF
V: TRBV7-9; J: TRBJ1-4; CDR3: CASSLGTGPNEKLFF
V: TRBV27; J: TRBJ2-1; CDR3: CASRKQVLHHNEQFF
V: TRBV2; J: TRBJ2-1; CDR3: CASSEAPDRVPFF
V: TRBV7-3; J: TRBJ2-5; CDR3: CASSLRGVGETQYF
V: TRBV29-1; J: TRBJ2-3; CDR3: CSAEDRSTDTQYF
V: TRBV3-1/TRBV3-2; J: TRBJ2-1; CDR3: CASSHPTGSDEQFF
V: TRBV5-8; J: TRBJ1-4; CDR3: CASSLVRDNEKLFF
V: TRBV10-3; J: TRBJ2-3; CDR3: CAISERTGGTDTQYF
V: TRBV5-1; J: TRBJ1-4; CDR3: CASSLGPGEKLFF
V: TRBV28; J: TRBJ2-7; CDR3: CASSLGTSGAYEQYF
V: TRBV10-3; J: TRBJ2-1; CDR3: CATWTDYNEQFF
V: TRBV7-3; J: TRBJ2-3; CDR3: CASSLSTGRTDTQYF
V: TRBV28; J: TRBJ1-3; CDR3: CASSFITGGPRNTIYF
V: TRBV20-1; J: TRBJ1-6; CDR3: CSGSQGSPLHF
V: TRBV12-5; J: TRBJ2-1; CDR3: CASGLGTGLDEQFF
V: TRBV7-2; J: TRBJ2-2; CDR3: CASSLDGSYTGELFF
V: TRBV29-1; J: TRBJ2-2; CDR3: CSVDTGNTGELFF
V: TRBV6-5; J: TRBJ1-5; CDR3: CASRGQGLIQPQHF
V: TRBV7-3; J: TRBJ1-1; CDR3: CASSLRQGAEAFF
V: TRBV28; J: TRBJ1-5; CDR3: CASRDRGRGNQPQHF